This passage covers 31 T cell receptor beta chains from one sample sequenced in a study of blood T cell repertoires in COVID-19. Generated by immunoSEQ multiplex PCR, the TCRdb table keeps only in-frame clones and is missing some. The table has 95,000 to 100,000 clones, approximately 85% seen once. Sequencing was done on a sample of peripheral blood. These receptors all stem from a woman older than 75 with active or convalescent COVID-19.

A few counts support this clone. The CDR3 nucleotides are TGTGCCAGCAGTTTAACCCAAGGGGGGGTAGTAAAGCCCCAGCATTTT. The encoded protein is CASSLTQGGVVKPQHF. The chain is built from TRBV28 and TRBJ1-5; D is perhaps TRBD1 (6 bases). Germline V gene lookup returns CDR1 MDHEN and CDR2 SYDVKM. CDR3 length: 16 residues. The V gene lost 2 bases and the J gene lost 8 bases, with 19 bases spanning the gap.

This clone was observed once. The CDR3 loop is CASKTGLWGPNQPQHF. CDR3 in DNA: TGTGCCAGCAAGACGGGACTCTGGGGCCCTAATCAGCCCCAGCATTTT. V gene TRBV2 combines with J gene TRBJ1-5; D perhaps matches TRBD1 (5 bases). V was trimmed by 7 bases and J by 4 bases, leaving 20 bases between them. The V gene's germline CDR1 is SNHLY and CDR2 FYNNEI. The CDR3 has 16 amino acids.

The gene calls are TRBV5-1 and TRBJ1-1; 7 positions agree with TRBD1. CDR1 is SGHRS, CDR2 YFSETQ, per germline. The ends lost 7 bases at V and 2 bases at J; junction bases unmatched: 5. The CDR3 sequence is 13 residues long. The CDR3 coding sequence is TGCGCCAGCGGCCAGGGGGGAAACACTGAAGCTTTCTTT. Translating it yields CASGQGGNTEAFF. Variable domain in full (rest from reference TRBV5-1 and TRBJ1-1): KAGVTQTPRYLIKTRGQQVTLSCSPISGHRSVSWYQQTPGQGLQFLFEYFSETQRNKGNFPGRFSGRQFSNSRSEMNVSTLELGDSALYLCASGQGGNTEAFFGQGTRLTVV.

This clone was counted a single time. The V call is TRBV7-3, the J call TRBJ1-3; a possible D gene is TRBD1 (5 bases). The V end was cut by 2 bases, the J end by 0 bases, with 8 bases between. Germline V gene data show CDR1 as SGHTA and CDR2 as FQGTGA. The length of the CDR3 is 15 residues. This chain's CDR3 is CASSLWQGSGNTIYF. CDR3 sequence (DNA): TGTGCCAGCAGCTTATGGCAGGGCTCTGGAAACACCATATATTTT.

The chain has TRBV24-1 and TRBJ2-7; possible D gene TRBD1, 6 bases. Trimming cost V 6 bases and J 6 bases, with 11 bases left between them. The CDR3 length is 12 residues. Germline CDR1 KGHDR, CDR2 SFDVKD. This chain's CDR3 is CATSTGFGEQYF. The CDR3 nucleotides are TGTGCCACCAGTACAGGGTTCGGCGAGCAGTACTTC.

V usage is TRBV19 and J usage is TRBJ2-2; 9 nucleotides line up with TRBD1. V shed 10 bases, J shed 5 bases, and the junction held 11 bases outside the gene matches. The germline gives CDR1 LNHDA, CDR2 SQIVND (reference sequence). This CDR3 has 15 amino acids. Here the CDR3 reads CATSLGTGRTGELFF. CDR3 DNA sequence: TGTGCCACCAGTCTGGGGACAGGGAGGACCGGGGAGCTGTTTTTT.

The chain carries TRBV2 and TRBJ2-3, with D maybe TRBD1 (5 bases). The ends were cut back, 5 bases at V and 5 bases at J, with 8 bases in the middle. Germline lookup yields CDR1 SNHLY and CDR2 FYNNEI. This CDR3 is built from 12 residues. The DNA of the CDR3 is TGTGCCAGCAGTTCGCAGGGAGATACGCAGTATTTT. Translated, it gives CASSSQGDTQYF.

The chain carries TRBV5-6 and TRBJ1-5; 8 bases are a match to TRBD1. V lost 4 bases to trimming and J lost 6 bases; unmatched junction nucleotides: 15. CDR1 and CDR2 from the germline V gene are SGHDT and YYEEEE. This CDR3 contains 17 residues. In DNA form, the CDR3 reads TGTGCCAGCAGCATTTGGCTGCAGGGGGCGCAGGGTCAGCCCCAGCATTTT. It specifies CASSIWLQGAQGQPQHF.

The gene calls are TRBV24-1 and TRBJ2-1; 7 bases match TRBD1. The V gene end was trimmed by 1 base and the J gene end by 5 bases; junction bases not matched to a gene: 4. The CDR3 length is 15 residues. Germline CDR1 is KGHDR and CDR2 is SFDVKD. The CDR3 spells CATSDFGTANNEQFF. Written as DNA, the CDR3 is TGTGCCACCAGTGATTTCGGGACAGCCAACAATGAGCAGTTCTTC.

The genes are TRBV5-1 and TRBJ2-5; 10 bases align to TRBD1. The V segment lost 3 bases and the J segment 4 bases; nucleotides outside the gene matches: 6. Germline CDR1 reads SGHRS; CDR2 reads YFSETQ. This CDR3 is built from 15 residues. The CDR3 nucleotides are TGCGCCAGCAGCTCGACAGGGGGCATTTCAGAGACCCAGTACTTC. Its translation is CASSSTGGISETQYF.

The CDR3 nucleotides are TGTGCCAGCAGTGGCCAGGCCCAAGGCTGGCCTTACAATGAGCAGTTCTTC. Its protein product is CASSGQAQGWPYNEQFF. J is TRBJ2-1 and V is TRBV25-1; unclear D gene. The CDR3 consists of 17 residues. Germline CDR1 and CDR2: MGHDK and SYGVNS. Deletions cut 4 bases from V and 4 bases from J, with 20 bases between.

The CDR3 sequence is CASSLTSYEQYF. CDR3 DNA sequence: TGTGCCAGCAGTCTCACTAGCTACGAGCAGTACTTC. The chain combines TRBV28 with TRBJ2-7; D perhaps matches TRBD2 (5 bases). V was clipped by 5 bases and J by 3 bases, with 8 bases between them. Looked up from germline, CDR1 is MDHEN and CDR2 is SYDVKM. The CDR3 length is 12 residues.

This clone showed up just once. The V call is TRBV2, the J call TRBJ2-3; tentatively, D is TRBD1 (6 bases). Between the trimmed V and J ends, which lost 6 bases and 5 bases, there was a span of 15 bases. The germline V gene has CDR1 SNHLY and CDR2 FYNNEI. The CDR3 has 14 amino acids. The CDR3 DNA sequence: TGTGCCAGCAGATTCGAACAGGGTGGAGATACGCAGTATTTT. Translation gives CASRFEQGGDTQYF.

The chain combines TRBV7-6 with TRBJ2-6, with TRBD2 as a possible D gene (6 bases). Germline CDR1 reads SGHVS; CDR2 reads FNYEAQ. The CDR3 consists of 13 residues. Deletions cut 11 bases from V and 7 bases from J, with 15 bases between. CDR3 nucleotide sequence: TGTGCCTCCGGCAGGGAGGTAGCCAACGTCCTGACTTTC. This encodes CASGREVANVLTF.

The sample holds one count of this clone. The chain carries TRBV3-1 (or the pseudogene TRBV3-2) and TRBJ1-6; TRBD1 is a possible D gene (5 bases). The CDR3 loop spans 12 amino acids. Looked up from germline, CDR1 is LGHDT and CDR2 is YNNKEL (reference sequence). Trimming stripped 11 bases from V and 6 bases from J, with 11 bases between. In DNA, the CDR3 is TGTGCCGGGGGGGAACTTAATTCACCCCTCCACTTT. Protein: CAGGELNSPLHF.

The rearrangement joins TRBV28 to TRBJ2-7, with D possibly TRBD2 on 6 matching bases. The CDR3 spans 12 residues. V was trimmed by 7 bases and J by 9 bases, leaving 16 bases between them. CDR1 and CDR2 from the germline V gene are MDHEN and SYDVKM. The CDR3 is CASTQEGGLQYF. As DNA, the CDR3 is TGTGCCAGCACCCAAGAAGGAGGGCTGCAGTACTTC.

The table lists this clone with a few counts. The chain couples TRBV7-2 to TRBJ2-1; 12 bases align to TRBD2. V shed 4 bases, J shed 10 bases, and the junction held 17 bases outside the gene matches. This CDR3 is 18 amino acids long. In germline, CDR1 is SGHTA, CDR2 FQGNSA. CDR3 amino acids: CASSSSKGPSGRAREQFF. Here the CDR3 DNA reads TGTGCCAGCAGCTCCTCGAAGGGTCCTAGCGGGAGGGCCCGGGAGCAGTTCTTC.

The chain uses TRBV3-1 (or the pseudogene TRBV3-2) and TRBJ2-2, with D unresolved. The CDR3 sequence is 13 residues long. V was clipped by 3 bases and J by 6 bases, with 8 bases between them. Germline CDR1 is LGHDT and CDR2 is YNNKEL (reference sequence). The CDR3 bases are TGTGCCAGCAGCCACGGAGCTCCCGGGGAGCTGTTTTTT. It specifies CASSHGAPGELFF.

A few counts support this clone. The genes are TRBV6-2 or TRBV6-3 and TRBJ2-7; the D gene is possibly TRBD1 (6 bases). The germline V gene encodes CDR1 MNHEY and CDR2 SVGEGT. The CDR3 extends over 14 amino acids. V was clipped by 8 bases and J by 0 bases, with 14 bases between them. Here the CDR3 reads CASRWDKLSYEQYF. In DNA form, the CDR3 reads TGTGCCAGCCGTTGGGACAAGCTCTCCTACGAGCAGTACTTC.

CDR3 coding DNA: TGTGCCAGTAGTGCGGGAGGGAATTACAATGAGCAGTTCTTC. Translated, it gives CASSAGGNYNEQFF. The chain employs TRBV19 and TRBJ2-1; TRBD2 matches at 9 bases. With 5 bases clipped from V and 4 bases from J, the junction kept 3 bases outside the gene matches. Germline values: CDR1 LNHDA, CDR2 SQIVND (reference sequence). This CDR3 has 14 residues. Full variable domain (outside the CDR3, taken from reference TRBV19 and TRBJ2-1): DGGITQSPKYLFRKEGQNVTLSCEQNLNHDAMYWYRQDPGQGLRLIYYSQIVNDFQKGDIAEGYSVSREKKESFPLTVTSAQKNPTAFYLCASSAGGNYNEQFFGPGTRLTVL.

V usage is TRBV18 and J usage is TRBJ2-7; 8 nucleotides match TRBD2. The germline CDR1 and CDR2 sequences are KGHSH and LQKENI. The CDR3 extends over 18 amino acids. With 3 bases clipped from V and 0 bases from J, the junction kept 13 bases outside the gene matches. In DNA, the CDR3 is TGTGCCAGCTCACCTTCACTAGCGGCCGTACGATCCTCCTACGAGCAGTACTTC. As protein: CASSPSLAAVRSSYEQYF.

The chain has TRBV5-1 and TRBJ2-4; TRBD2 is a possible D gene (5 bases). V shed 0 bases and J shed 7 bases, with 17 bases lying between them. From germline, CDR1 is SGHRS and CDR2 YFSETQ. This CDR3 region has 16 residues. The chain's CDR3 is CASSLAGSGGENIQYF. The DNA of the CDR3 is TGCGCCAGCAGCTTGGCCGGTAGTGGAGGTGAGAACATTCAGTACTTC.

The rearrangement uses TRBV11-1 and TRBJ2-5; D may be TRBD2 (5 bases). Germline loops: CDR1 SGHAT, CDR2 FQDESV (reference sequence). Deletions cut 1 base from V and 7 bases from J, with 10 bases between. This CDR3 region has 13 residues. DNA of the CDR3: TGTGCCAGCAGCTTAGATTATCGGGGGACCCAGTACTTC. Protein sequence: CASSLDYRGTQYF.

The sample holds one count of this clone. V and J are TRBV6-1 and TRBJ1-2, with D tentatively TRBD1 (5 bases). The V and J ends lost 2 bases and 7 bases respectively, with 14 bases between them. Germline V gives CDR1 MNHNS, CDR2 SASEGT. This CDR3 is 14 amino acids long. CDR3 amino acids: CASSETYRGSGYTF. In DNA form, the CDR3 reads TGTGCCAGCAGTGAAACCTATAGGGGATCTGGCTACACCTTC.

The J gene is TRBJ2-1, the V gene TRBV6-2 or TRBV6-3; the match to TRBD2 covers 8 bases. V trimming: 0 bases; J trimming: 6 bases; junction bases outside the gene matches: 13. CDR3 length: 18 residues. Germline V gene data show CDR1 as MNHEY and CDR2 as SVGEGT. The CDR3 nucleotides are TGTGCCAGCAGTTACTCGATTGCGGGAGGAGGGAGGGTCAATGAGCAGTTCTTC. Translated, it gives CASSYSIAGGGRVNEQFF.

V is TRBV27 and J is TRBJ1-1; possible D gene TRBD1, 6 bases. V lost 5 bases and J 3 bases, leaving 13 bases between the germline ends. This CDR3 has 14 residues. Germline CDR1 is MNHEY and CDR2 is SMNVEV (reference sequence). The CDR3 spells CASSPYRVHTEAFF. The DNA of the CDR3 is TGTGCCAGCAGTCCATACAGGGTCCACACTGAAGCTTTCTTT.

V usage is TRBV2 and J usage is TRBJ2-5; the D gene is possibly TRBD2 (6 bases). Trimming pared 7 bases from V and 2 bases from J, leaving 20 bases between. The CDR3 is 16 residues long. Per the germline V gene, CDR1 is SNHLY and CDR2 is FYNNEI. The CDR3 region has the DNA TGTGCCAGCATCCCCGGGGGAGGCATCGGGCAAGAGACCCAGTACTTC. Protein: CASIPGGGIGQETQYF.

The table lists this clone with a few counts. The rearrangement uses TRBV9 and TRBJ2-1; 10 bases are shared with TRBD2. This CDR3 comprises 16 residues. V gave up 4 bases and J gave up 0 bases; unmatched junction bases: 4. CDR1 is SGDLS and CDR2 is YYNGEE in the germline V gene. DNA for the CDR3: TGTGCCAGCAGCCCAGGACTAGCGGCCTCCTACAATGAGCAGTTCTTC. Translation: CASSPGLAASYNEQFF.

The chain joins TRBV18 to TRBJ2-1; 8 nucleotides match TRBD1. The V and J ends lost 4 bases and 0 bases, in that order; junction bases with no gene match: 2. This CDR3 has 15 amino acids. CDR1 is KGHSH, CDR2 LQKENI, per germline. CDR3 sequence reads: CASSLTGGSYNEQFF. CDR3 bases: TGTGCCAGCTCACTCACAGGGGGCTCCTACAATGAGCAGTTCTTC. The full variable domain, in which reference TRBV18 and TRBJ2-1 provide the parts outside the CDR3, is NAGVMQNPRHLVRRRGQEARLRCSPMKGHSHVYWYRQLPEEGLKFMVYLQKENIIDESGMPKERFSAEFPKEGPSILRIQQVVRGDSAAYFCASSLTGGSYNEQFFGPGTRLTVL.

In this sample, this clone turned up once. V and J are TRBV19 and TRBJ1-4; tentative D call: TRBD1 (6 bases). There are 16 residues in the CDR3. V lost 6 bases, J lost 4 bases, and 18 bases lay in between. CDR1 is LNHDA and CDR2 is SQIVND in the germline V gene (reference sequence). In nucleotides, the CDR3 is TGTGCCAGTAGAAGTGACAGGAGGTTGGGTAATGAAAAACTGTTTTTT. Protein product: CASRSDRRLGNEKLFF. Using reference TRBV19 and TRBJ1-4 for the parts outside the CDR3, the full variable domain is DGGITQSPKYLFRKEGQNVTLSCEQNLNHDAMYWYRQDPGQGLRLIYYSQIVNDFQKGDIAEGYSVSREKKESFPLTVTSAQKNPTAFYLCASRSDRRLGNEKLFFGSGTQLSVL.

With regard to this clone: At the DNA level, this CDR3 is encoded by other sequences in the same sample as well. V gene TRBV20-1 combines with J gene TRBJ1-4; D remains unclear. The germline gives CDR1 DFQATT, CDR2 SNEGSKA (reference sequence). The CDR3 runs to 12 residues. V gave up 3 bases and J gave up 6 bases, with 8 bases separating them. CDR3: CSASIRDEKLFF. Here the CDR3 DNA reads TGCAGTGCTAGTATCCGGGATGAAAAACTGTTTTTT.